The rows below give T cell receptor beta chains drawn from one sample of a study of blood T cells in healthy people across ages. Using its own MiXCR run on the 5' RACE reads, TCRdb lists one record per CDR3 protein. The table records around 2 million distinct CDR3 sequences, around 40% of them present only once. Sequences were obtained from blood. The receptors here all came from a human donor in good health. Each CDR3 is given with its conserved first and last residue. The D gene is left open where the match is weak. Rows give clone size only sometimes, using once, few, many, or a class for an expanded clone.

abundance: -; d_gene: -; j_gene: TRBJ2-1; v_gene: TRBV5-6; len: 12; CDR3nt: TGTGCCAGCAGTTTTTCCCGGGACCCCGTGTTCTTC; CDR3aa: CASSFSRDPVFF
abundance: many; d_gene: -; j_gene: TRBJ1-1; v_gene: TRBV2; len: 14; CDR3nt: TGTGCCAGCAGTGAACCCCAGACAGGTACTGAAGCTTTCTTT; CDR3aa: CASSEPQTGTEAFF
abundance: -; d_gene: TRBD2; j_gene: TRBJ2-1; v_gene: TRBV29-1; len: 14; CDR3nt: TGCAGCGTTGTTCAGGGACTAGGGTACAATGAGCAGTTCTTC; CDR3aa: CSVVQGLGYNEQFF
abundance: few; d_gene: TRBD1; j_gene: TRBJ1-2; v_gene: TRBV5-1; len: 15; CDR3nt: TGCGCCAGCAGCTTGGGACAGGGGGCAGTCTATGGCTACACCTTC; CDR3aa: CASSLGQGAVYGYTF
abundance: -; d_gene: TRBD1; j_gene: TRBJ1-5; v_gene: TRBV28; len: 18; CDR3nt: TGTGCCAGCAGGCTGGAACAGGGGGCGAGGTATAGCAATCAGCCCCAGCATTTT; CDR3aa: CASRLEQGARYSNQPQHF
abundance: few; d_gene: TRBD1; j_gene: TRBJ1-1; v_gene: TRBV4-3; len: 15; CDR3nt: TGCGCCAGCAGCCAGGCACAGGGGCGTTACACTGAAGCTTTCTTT; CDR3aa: CASSQAQGRYTEAFF
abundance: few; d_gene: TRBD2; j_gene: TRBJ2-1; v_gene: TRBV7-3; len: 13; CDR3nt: TGTGCCAGCAGCTTAATGGGGACTAGAAATCAGTTCTTC; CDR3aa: CASSLMGTRNQFF
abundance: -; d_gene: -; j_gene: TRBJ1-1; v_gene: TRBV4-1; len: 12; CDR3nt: TGCGCCAGCAGCAAGGTACGTGAGAAAGCTTTCTTT; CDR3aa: CASSKVREKAFF
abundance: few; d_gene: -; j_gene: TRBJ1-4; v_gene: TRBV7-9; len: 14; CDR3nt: TGTGCCAGCAGCCCGTCAACCGGAGGGGAAAAACTGTTTTTT; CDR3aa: CASSPSTGGEKLFF
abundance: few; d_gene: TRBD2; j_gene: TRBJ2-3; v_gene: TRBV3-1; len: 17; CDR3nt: TGTGCCAGCAGCCATAACCATCCCGGGACTATCACAGATACGCAGTATTTT; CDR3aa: CASSHNHPGTITDTQYF
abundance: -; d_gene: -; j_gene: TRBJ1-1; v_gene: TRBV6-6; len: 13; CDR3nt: TGTGCCAGCACCCTACTGGGGAACACTGAAGCTTTCTTT; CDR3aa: CASTLLGNTEAFF
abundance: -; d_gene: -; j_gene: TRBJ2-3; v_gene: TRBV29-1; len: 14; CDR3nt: TGCAGCGGACGCGCGGGACTTCACGGGGATACGCAGTATTTT; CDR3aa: CSGRAGLHGDTQYF
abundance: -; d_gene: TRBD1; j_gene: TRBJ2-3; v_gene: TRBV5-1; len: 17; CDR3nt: TGCGCCAGCAGCTTGGGCCCGACAGGGTTTAGCACAGATACGCAGTATTTT; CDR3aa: CASSLGPTGFSTDTQYF
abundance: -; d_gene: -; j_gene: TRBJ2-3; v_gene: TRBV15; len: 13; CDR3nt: TGTGCCACCAGCAGGACTCTCACAGATACGCAGTATTTT; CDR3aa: CATSRTLTDTQYF
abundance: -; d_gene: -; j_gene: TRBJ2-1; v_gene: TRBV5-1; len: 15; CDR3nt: TGCGCCAGCAGCTTGTTGGGGGGCAGGCTAAGTGAGCAGTTCTTC; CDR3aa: CASSLLGGRLSEQFF
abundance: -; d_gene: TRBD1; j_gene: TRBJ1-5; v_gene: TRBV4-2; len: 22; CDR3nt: TGTGCCAGCAGCCAAGAGCCCTGGGGAGGATGGGGACAGGGACTTTCTAATCAGCCCCAGCATTTT; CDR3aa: CASSQEPWGGWGQGLSNQPQHF
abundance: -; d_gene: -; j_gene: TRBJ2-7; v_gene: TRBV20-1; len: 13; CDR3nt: TGCAGTGCTAGGGGACTCCGTAACTACGAGCAGTACTTC; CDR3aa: CSARGLRNYEQYF
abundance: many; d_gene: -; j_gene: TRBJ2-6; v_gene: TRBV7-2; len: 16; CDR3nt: TGTGCCAGCAGCTTAGAGGGAACCTCTGGGGCCAACGTCCTGACTTTC; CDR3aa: CASSLEGTSGANVLTF
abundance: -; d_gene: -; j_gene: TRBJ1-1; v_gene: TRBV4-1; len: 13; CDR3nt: TGCGCCAGCAGCCAATGGGCTGAGAGTGAAGCTTTCTTT; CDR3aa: CASSQWAESEAFF
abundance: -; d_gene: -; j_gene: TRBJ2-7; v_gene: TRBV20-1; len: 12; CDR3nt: TGCAGTGCTAAGGAACCAGACTACGAGCAGTACTTC; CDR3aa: CSAKEPDYEQYF
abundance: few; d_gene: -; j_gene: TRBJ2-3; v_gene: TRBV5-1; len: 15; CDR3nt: TGCGCCAGCAGCTTATCGGCCTCTAGCACAGATACGCAGTATTTT; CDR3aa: CASSLSASSTDTQYF
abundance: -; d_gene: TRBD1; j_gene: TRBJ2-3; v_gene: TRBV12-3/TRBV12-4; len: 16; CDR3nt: TGTGCCAGCATGCCCGGGACAGGGCAGGAGGAAGATACGCAGTATTTT; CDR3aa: CASMPGTGQEEDTQYF
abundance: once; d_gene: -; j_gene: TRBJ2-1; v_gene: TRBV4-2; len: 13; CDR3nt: TGTGCCAGCAGCCAGGAAGGTGTGAATGAGCAGTTCTTC; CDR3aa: CASSQEGVNEQFF
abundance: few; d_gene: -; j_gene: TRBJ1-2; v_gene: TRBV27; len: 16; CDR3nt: TGTGCCAGCAGTTTATCGAAGCAGGGGATGAACTATGGCTACACCTTC; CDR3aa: CASSLSKQGMNYGYTF
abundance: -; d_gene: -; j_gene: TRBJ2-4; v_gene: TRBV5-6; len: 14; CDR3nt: TGTGCCAGCAGCTTGTGGGGGGCCAAAAACATTCAGTACTTC; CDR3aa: CASSLWGAKNIQYF
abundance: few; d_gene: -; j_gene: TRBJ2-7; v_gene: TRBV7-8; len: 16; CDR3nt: TGTGCCAGCAGCTTAGGGTTCCTTGGACTATCCTACGAGCAGTACTTC; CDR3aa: CASSLGFLGLSYEQYF
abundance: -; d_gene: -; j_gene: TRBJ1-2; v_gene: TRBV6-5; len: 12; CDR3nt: TGTGCCAGCACCGACAGAAGCTATGGCTACACCTTC; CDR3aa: CASTDRSYGYTF
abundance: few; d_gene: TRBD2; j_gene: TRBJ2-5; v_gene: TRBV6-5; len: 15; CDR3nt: TGTGTCAGCAGTTACCAAAGCGGGAGAAGAGAGACCCAGTACTTC; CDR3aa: CVSSYQSGRRETQYF
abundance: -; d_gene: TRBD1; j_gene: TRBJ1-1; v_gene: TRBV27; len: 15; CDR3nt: TGTGCCAGCAGTTTATCCAGGGGGGCCAGCACTGAAGCTTTCTTT; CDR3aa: CASSLSRGASTEAFF
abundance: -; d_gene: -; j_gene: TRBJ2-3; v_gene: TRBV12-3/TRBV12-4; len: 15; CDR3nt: TGTGCCAGCAGACCCTGGGACGTTGGCACAGATACGCAGTATTTT; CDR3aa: CASRPWDVGTDTQYF
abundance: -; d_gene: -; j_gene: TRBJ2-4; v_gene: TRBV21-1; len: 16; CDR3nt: TGTGCCAGCAGCAAAGAGGAATTACTAGCCAAAAACATTCAGTACTTC; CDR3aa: CASSKEELLAKNIQYF
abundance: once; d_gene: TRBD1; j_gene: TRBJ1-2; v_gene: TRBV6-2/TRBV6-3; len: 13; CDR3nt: TGTGCCAGCAAGGACAGGGGGCATCATGGCTACACCTTC; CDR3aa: CASKDRGHHGYTF
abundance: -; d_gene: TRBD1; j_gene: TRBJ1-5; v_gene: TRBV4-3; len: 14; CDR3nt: TGCGCCAGCAGCCACGGGACAGGGCCGCAGCCCCAGCATTTT; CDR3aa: CASSHGTGPQPQHF
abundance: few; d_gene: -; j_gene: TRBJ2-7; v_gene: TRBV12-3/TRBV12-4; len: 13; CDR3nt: TGTGCCAGCAGTGCCTGGGGGTCGGGCGAGCAGTACTTC; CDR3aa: CASSAWGSGEQYF
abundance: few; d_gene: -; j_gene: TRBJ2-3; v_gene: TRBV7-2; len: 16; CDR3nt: TGTGCCAGCAGCTTTGATGTCGGACAGATCACAGATACGCAGTATTTT; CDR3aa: CASSFDVGQITDTQYF
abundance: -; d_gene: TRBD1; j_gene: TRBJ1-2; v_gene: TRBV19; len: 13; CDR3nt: TGTGCCAGTAGTGTCACAGGGGATCGCAGCTACACCTTC; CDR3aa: CASSVTGDRSYTF
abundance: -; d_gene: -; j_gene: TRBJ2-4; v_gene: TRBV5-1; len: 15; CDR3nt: TGCGCCAGCAGCTTGGCCATCCCCGGATCGGACATTCAGTACTTC; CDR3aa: CASSLAIPGSDIQYF
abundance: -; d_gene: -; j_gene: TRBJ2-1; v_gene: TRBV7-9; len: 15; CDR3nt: TGTGCCAGCAGCTTCCTAGTTCCCTCCTACAATGAGCAGTTCTTC; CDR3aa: CASSFLVPSYNEQFF
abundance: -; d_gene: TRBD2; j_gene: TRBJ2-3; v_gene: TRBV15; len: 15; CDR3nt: TGTGCCACCAGCAGGGAGGGACTAGCACAAGATACGCAGTATTTT; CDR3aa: CATSREGLAQDTQYF
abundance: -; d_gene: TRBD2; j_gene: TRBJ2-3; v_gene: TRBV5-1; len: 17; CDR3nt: TGCGCCAGCACCTCTGGGCTAGCGGGGAGTTCGGCAGATACGCAGTATTTT; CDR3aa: CASTSGLAGSSADTQYF
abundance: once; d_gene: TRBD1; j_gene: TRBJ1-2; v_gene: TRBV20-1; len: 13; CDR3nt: TGCAGTGTTTGGGACAGGGGGGGGTATGGCTACACCTTC; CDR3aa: CSVWDRGGYGYTF
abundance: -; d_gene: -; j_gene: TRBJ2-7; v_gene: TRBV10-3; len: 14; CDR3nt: TGTGCCATCAGTGACCGAAGCGGCCCCGACGAGCAGTACTTC; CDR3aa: CAISDRSGPDEQYF